This TCR beta chain was identified in a study of cytomegalovirus exposure and HLA in healthy donors. Looking at the study overall: Genotyping showed roughly 76% of roughly 400 donors falling in the Caucasian-associated ancestry cluster.

As to this clone: Its antigen is not known.

The CDR3 is 15 amino acids. The PCR ran on 60 Vbeta and 13 Jbeta primers. This table comes from immunoSEQ multiplex PCR, and its TCRdb copy is limited to in-frame clones, with some not included. The sample shows around 140,000 clones, about 74% of them seen only once. Study conclusions and caveats: The majority of CMV-associated TCR beta chains were reported as apparently HLA-restricted in a later analysis. Altogether, 170 or so TCR beta chains were recorded as cytomegalovirus-associated. Reportedly, a later analysis found an Asian-associated ancestry cluster had fewer N-insertions than the approximately 670-donor mean.

The specimen was PBMCs. V is TRBV21-1 and J is TRBJ2-3; TRBD1, the table's D call, was not compared with the DNA. TRBV21-1 represents a pseudogene. The sequence was obtained from a man between 35 and 55 years old in good health and CMV-seropositive. The CDR3: CASSKVHIPTDTQYF. The CDR3 coding sequence is TGTGCCAGCAGCAAAGTACATATTCCCACAGATACGCAGTATTTT.